This T cell receptor beta chain was identified during a study of T cell repertoires in cytomegalovirus infection. This clonotype was detected many times. What it binds is not known. One entry per CDR3 protein, called by TCRdb with MiXCR from the reads. The sample contains around 450,000 distinct CDR3 sequences, 25% to 40% of which appear only once. Deletions cut 2 bases from V and 4 bases from J, with 13 bases between. The CDR3 sequence is 15 residues long. Germline values: CDR1 KGHDR, CDR2 SFDVKD. Overall study findings and caveats: Identification of carriers of CMV plus the relevant HLA was achieved through cumulative public TCR beta family frequency.

The chain has TRBV24-1 and TRBJ2-5; a possible D gene is TRBD2 (5 bases). The source material was PBMCs. The TCR was taken from a human donor in good health (CMV status not recorded). Some clones in this sample may be carry-over from other donors' samples. The chain's CDR3 is CATSDSQQRRETQYF. CDR3 in DNA: TGTGCCACCAGTGATTCTCAGCAGCGGAGAGAGACCCAGTACTTC.